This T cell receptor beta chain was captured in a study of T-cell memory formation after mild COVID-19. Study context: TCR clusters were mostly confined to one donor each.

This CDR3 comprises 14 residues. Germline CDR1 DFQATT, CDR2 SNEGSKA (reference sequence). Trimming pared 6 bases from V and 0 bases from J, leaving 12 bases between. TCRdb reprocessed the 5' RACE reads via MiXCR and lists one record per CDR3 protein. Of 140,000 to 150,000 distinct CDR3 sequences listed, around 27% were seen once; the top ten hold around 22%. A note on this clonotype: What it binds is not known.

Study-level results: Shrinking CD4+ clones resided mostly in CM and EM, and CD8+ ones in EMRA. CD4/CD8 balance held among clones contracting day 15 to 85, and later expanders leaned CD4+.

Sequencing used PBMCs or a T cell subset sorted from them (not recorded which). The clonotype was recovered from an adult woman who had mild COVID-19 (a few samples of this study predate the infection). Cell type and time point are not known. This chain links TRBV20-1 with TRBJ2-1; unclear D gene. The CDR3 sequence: CSALWRSSYNEQFF. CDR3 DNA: TGCAGTGCCCTTTGGCGGAGCTCCTACAATGAGCAGTTCTTC.